This TCR beta chain derives from a study of cytomegalovirus exposure and HLA in healthy donors. For the study at large: Prior work identified 95 million to 120 million unique TCR beta sequences in 150 million to 200 million T cells. From HLA-typed donors, an early data release held tens of millions of unique TCRs.

Primers included in the PCR were 60 Vbeta and 13 Jbeta primers. Per the original methods: In a later analysis, the count reached about 80 million unique TCR beta chains, with about 11 million shared. Using immunoSEQ multiplex PCR, the repertoire was profiled, and TCRdb retains in-frame clones only, with some absent. V and J calls and clone size are copied from that table; D and trimming were computed from the DNA. The table lists 200,000 to 250,000 clones, about 75% of them singletons. This clone came up a few times. Its antigen is not known. Trimming took 4 bases from V and 8 from J, leaving 15 bases between them. Germline V CDR1 and CDR2: LNHDA, SQIVND (reference sequence). The CDR3 has 14 residues. Points from the study as a whole: TCR beta chain V- and J-gene trimming was linked, in a later analysis, to a missense variant in DCLRE1C.

The sample comprised PBMCs. The chain carries TRBV19 and TRBJ2-1, with D possibly matching TRBD1 (6 bases). The clonotype originates from a man aged 18 to 29 in good health and CMV-seronegative. CDR3 region: CASSTWSEGDEQFF. The CDR3 DNA is TGTGCCAGTAGTACCTGGTCCGAGGGGGATGAGCAGTTCTTC. Drawing the rest from reference TRBV19 and TRBJ2-1, the complete variable domain is DGGITQSPKYLFRKEGQNVTLSCEQNLNHDAMYWYRQDPGQGLRLIYYSQIVNDFQKGDIAEGYSVSREKKESFPLTVTSAQKNPTAFYLCASSTWSEGDEQFFGPGTRLTVL.